Shown below are 31 T cell receptor beta chains from a single sample sequenced in a study of cytomegalovirus exposure and HLA in healthy donors. PCR used 60 Vbeta primers and 13 Jbeta primers. Sequencing used immunoSEQ multiplex PCR; TCRdb keeps in-frame clones, though not all of them. The table has about 140,000 clones, around 77% seen once. The sample comprised PBMCs. The receptors here all came from a man aged 18 to 29 in good health and CMV-seronegative.

The sample holds one count of this clone. The chain employs TRBV7-2 and TRBJ2-1, with 10 bases lining up with TRBD2. The length of the CDR3 is 14 residues. Germline trimming cut 5 bases from V and 7 bases from J; bases unmatched to any gene: 5. Per germline, CDR1 SGHTA and CDR2 FQGNSA. The CDR3 loop reads CASSQRTSGNEQFF. The CDR3 nucleotides are TGTGCCAGCAGCCAAAGGACTAGCGGAAATGAGCAGTTCTTC.

Of note for this clone: The identical CDR3 is also encoded by other nucleotide sequences in the sample. The V gene is TRBV9, the J gene TRBJ2-5; the match to TRBD1 covers 8 bases. V dropped 2 bases and J dropped 1; count of bases not matched to a gene: 1. The CDR3 sequence is 14 residues long. Germline lookup yields CDR1 SGDLS and CDR2 YYNGEE. For the CDR3, the DNA is TGTGCCAGCAGCGTTGGGACAGGCCAAGAGACCCAGTACTTC. Its translation is CASSVGTGQETQYF.

This rearrangement joins TRBV6-5 to TRBJ1-1; no reliable D call. The V and J ends lost 0 bases and 7 bases respectively, with 9 bases between them. CDR1 is MNHEY and CDR2 is SVGAGI in the germline V gene. The CDR3 runs to 13 residues. This CDR3 reads CASSYSGGIEAFF. As DNA, the CDR3 is TGTGCCAGCAGTTACTCGGGAGGGATTGAAGCTTTCTTT.

There are a few counts of this clone. The chain combines TRBV9 with TRBJ2-3; no reliable D call. V shed 1 base and J shed 6 bases, with 9 bases lying between them. The CDR3 has 13 residues. Per the germline V gene, CDR1 is SGDLS and CDR2 is YYNGEE. The CDR3 loop reads CASSVLPRDTQYF. DNA of the CDR3: TGTGCCAGCAGCGTACTGCCACGGGATACGCAGTATTTT.

The chain is built from TRBV13 and TRBJ2-7; perhaps TRBD1 as D (6 bases). V lost 0 bases, J lost 6 bases, and 9 bases lay in between. The CDR3 sequence is 13 residues long. Germline V lookup: CDR1 PRHDT, CDR2 FYEKMQ (reference sequence). This CDR3 is CASSLGTGTEQYF. The CDR3 nucleotides are TGTGCCAGCAGCTTAGGCACAGGGACCGAGCAGTACTTC.

This clone was recorded once. In nucleotides, the CDR3 is TGCGCCAGCAGTACAGGGGATGCTAACTATGGCTACACCTTC. This translates into CASSTGDANYGYTF. This chain connects TRBV4-1 to TRBJ1-2; 7 bases match TRBD1. The CDR3 is made up of 14 amino acids. After removal of 6 bases from V and 0 bases from J, the junction contained 4 bases not matched to a gene. Germline lookup yields CDR1 MGHRA and CDR2 YSYEKL.

This chain links TRBV6-5 with TRBJ2-7, with 7 positions matching TRBD2. CDR3 length equals 15 residues. Trimming cost V 5 bases and J 2 bases; bases outside gene matches: 9. The V gene's germline CDR1 is MNHEY and CDR2 SVGAGI. The CDR3 loop is CASSLTGEGPYEQYF. The CDR3 DNA sequence: TGTGCCAGCAGTCTCACCGGGGAGGGCCCCTACGAGCAGTACTTC.

The chain uses TRBV19 and TRBJ1-1; 7 bases fit TRBD1. V gave up 9 bases and J gave up 2 bases; unmatched junction bases: 9. The CDR3 extends over 14 amino acids. CDR1 and CDR2 from the germline V gene are LNHDA and SQIVND (reference sequence). The CDR3 spells CASLQGHLNTEAFF. The DNA for the CDR3 is TGTGCCAGCCTACAGGGGCACTTAAACACTGAAGCTTTCTTT.

The chain combines TRBV5-1 with TRBJ1-2; 10 bases map to TRBD1. CDR3 length: 16 amino acids. The ends lost 2 bases at V and 7 bases at J; junction bases unmatched: 11. Germline V gene lookup returns CDR1 SGHRS and CDR2 YFSETQ. The CDR3 loop is CASSFLYRDRGSGYTF. The CDR3 DNA sequence: TGCGCCAGCAGCTTTCTGTACCGGGACAGGGGTTCTGGCTACACCTTC.

This chain uses TRBV30 with TRBJ2-1; D may be TRBD1 (6 bases). V gave up 2 bases and J gave up 6 bases, with 11 bases separating them. CDR3 length equals 13 residues. Per germline, CDR1 GTSNPN and CDR2 SVGIG (reference sequence). The CDR3 DNA reads as TGTGCCTGGAGTCTGGGGGCACTCAATGAGCAGTTCTTC. This translates into CAWSLGALNEQFF.

The CDR3 DNA is TGTGCCAGCTCACCCCTAACAGGGGACACTGAAGCTTTCTTT. It codes for CASSPLTGDTEAFF. This chain connects TRBV18 to TRBJ1-1; 7 nucleotides line up with TRBD1. This CDR3 has 14 amino acids. Trimming took 3 bases from V and 3 from J; bases not matched to a gene: 4. Germline V gene data show CDR1 as KGHSH and CDR2 as LQKENI. The full variable domain, its missing parts supplied by reference TRBV18 and TRBJ1-1, is NAGVMQNPRHLVRRRGQEARLRCSPMKGHSHVYWYRQLPEEGLKFMVYLQKENIIDESGMPKERFSAEFPKEGPSILRIQQVVRGDSAAYFCASSPLTGDTEAFFGQGTRLTVV.

The chain is built from TRBV10-3 and TRBJ2-7; 8 nucleotides align to TRBD1. The V gene's germline CDR1 is ENHRY and CDR2 SYGVKD. The CDR3 extends over 12 amino acids. The trim removed 6 bases at V and 3 bases at J, leaving 1 base unmatched. The CDR3 nucleotides read TGTGCCATCAGCGGACAGGGCTACGAGCAGTACTTC. Protein: CAISGQGYEQYF.

The sample holds one count of this clone. This chain links TRBV27 with TRBJ2-1; 9 bases map to TRBD1. This CDR3 spans 17 amino acids. Germline trimming cut 3 bases from V and 7 bases from J; bases unmatched to any gene: 13. Germline-derived CDR1 and CDR2 are MNHEY and SMNVEV (reference sequence). Here the CDR3 DNA reads TGTGCCAGCAGTTTCCGGGTCCCCGGGACAGGGTATAATGAGCAGTTCTTC. Its translation is CASSFRVPGTGYNEQFF.

The J gene is TRBJ1-2, the V gene TRBV10-3; 8 bases line up with TRBD1. The CDR3 is 13 amino acids. J gave up 8 bases and V 2 bases, and 4 bases lay outside the gene matches. Germline-derived CDR1 and CDR2 are ENHRY and SYGVKD. CDR3 residues: CAISEPGGWGYTF. The CDR3 bases are TGTGCCATCAGTGAGCCAGGGGGCTGGGGCTACACCTTC.

The chain links TRBV5-8 to TRBJ1-5; 7 nucleotides align to TRBD1. This CDR3 is 15 amino acids long. From germline, CDR1 is SGHTS and CDR2 YDEGEE. The trim removed 7 bases at V and 0 bases at J, leaving 7 bases unmatched. CDR3 in amino acids: CASAQGLYSNQPQHF. The CDR3 nucleotides are TGTGCCAGCGCACAGGGGCTGTATAGCAATCAGCCCCAGCATTTT.

This chain joins TRBV12-5 and TRBJ1-5, with 8 bases identical to TRBD1. V lost 7 bases, J lost 4 bases, and 6 bases stayed unmatched. CDR3 length: 14 amino acids. From germline, CDR1 is LGHNT and CDR2 FRNRAP. CDR3 coding DNA: TGTGCTAGTGTTCGGACAGGGTCTAATCAGCCCCAGCATTTT. The encoded protein is CASVRTGSNQPQHF.

V gene TRBV4-3 combines with J gene TRBJ2-5; 9 positions match TRBD1. The DNA end favors TRBJ2-7, so the J call may be wrong. The CDR3 has 16 amino acids. Germline V gives CDR1 LGHNA, CDR2 YSLEER. This chain's CDR3 is CASSQESGDRAYEQYF. CDR3 bases: TGCGCCAGCAGCCAAGAAAGCGGGGACAGGGCGTACGAGCAGTACTTC.

This sequence joins TRBV4-1 and TRBJ2-3; 8 positions agree with TRBD1. Per the germline V gene, CDR1 is MGHRA and CDR2 is YSYEKL. The ends lost 3 bases at V and 0 bases at J; junction bases unmatched: 11. The CDR3 has 18 residues. The CDR3 protein is CASSQILDRGPSTDTQYF. CDR3 DNA: TGCGCCAGCAGCCAGATACTCGACAGGGGTCCTAGCACAGATACGCAGTATTTT.

The V call is TRBV30, the J call TRBJ1-4; D might be TRBD1 (5 bases). Trimming shortened V by 8 bases and J by 7 bases, and 17 bases separated the two germline ends. The CDR3 has 13 residues. Germline V gene lookup returns CDR1 GTSNPN and CDR2 SVGIG (reference sequence). The CDR3 loop reads CAQRRGSSEKLFF. The CDR3 bases are TGTGCCCAGAGGAGGGGTAGTAGTGAAAAACTGTTTTTT.

This clone showed up just once. The V and J genes are TRBV7-2 and TRBJ2-7, with D possibly TRBD1 on 5 matching bases. The germline V gene encodes CDR1 SGHTA and CDR2 FQGNSA. V gave up 3 bases and J gave up 2 bases, with 8 bases separating them. There are 13 residues in the CDR3. The CDR3 nucleotides read TGTGCCAGCAGCTTGGGGCTTGCCTACGAGCAGTACTTC. It is translated as CASSLGLAYEQYF.

Regarding this clone: A read error may account for a junction end that differs from germline. The chain is built from TRBV20-1 and TRBJ2-5; 7 nucleotides line up with TRBD2. Germline V gives CDR1 DFQATT, CDR2 SNEGSKA (reference sequence). This CDR3 spans 11 amino acids. CDR3 region: CSAPDRLTSNF. The CDR3 DNA sequence: TGCAGTGCTCCTGACCGCCTGACTAGCAACTTC.

The chain joins TRBV28 to TRBJ1-6; the D is unclear. The CDR3 length is 16 residues. CDR1 and CDR2 from the germline V gene are MDHEN and SYDVKM. The V end lost 4 bases, the J end lost 6 bases, and 16 bases lay between the germline ends. The CDR3 protein is CASSSISGTTNSPLHF. CDR3 bases: TGTGCCAGCAGTTCTATATCAGGCACAACTAATTCACCCCTCCACTTT.

This clone was detected a few times. The chain couples TRBV6-1 to TRBJ1-4; TRBD1 agrees at 8 bases. The CDR3 sequence is 12 residues long. From germline, CDR1 is MNHNS and CDR2 SASEGT. J lost 8 bases, V lost 7 bases, and 3 bases had no gene match. Here the CDR3 reads CASTGGYEKLFF. DNA of the CDR3: TGTGCCAGCACAGGGGGCTACGAAAAACTGTTTTTT.

The J gene is TRBJ2-5, the V gene TRBV7-9; 7 bases line up with TRBD2. This CDR3 has 17 amino acids. Germline V gene sequence: CDR1 SEHNR, CDR2 FQNEAQ (reference sequence). Trimming cost V 5 bases and J 1 base; bases outside gene matches: 13. For the CDR3, the DNA is TGTGCCAGCAGCCCCAAATCACCCTCGGGGGGCCAAGAGACCCAGTACTTC. This codes for CASSPKSPSGGQETQYF.

J is TRBJ1-6 and V is TRBV7-6; 7 nucleotides align to TRBD1. V was clipped by 5 bases and J by 7 bases; unmatched bases: 8. Germline values: CDR1 SGHVS, CDR2 FNYEAQ. This CDR3 is 15 amino acids long. DNA for the CDR3: TGTGCCAGCAGCCAAAACACAGGGGAAAATTCACCCCTCCACTTT. Its protein product is CASSQNTGENSPLHF.

The rearrangement uses TRBV18 and TRBJ1-1, with 7 nucleotides matching TRBD1. The CDR3 length is 15 residues. Germline lookup yields CDR1 KGHSH and CDR2 LQKENI. V shed 8 bases, J shed 4 bases, and the junction held 13 bases outside the gene matches. This chain's CDR3 is CASGVRDSSLTEAFF. The CDR3 DNA reads as TGTGCCAGCGGAGTCCGGGACAGTTCTCTCACTGAAGCTTTCTTT.

The chain links TRBV6-1 to TRBJ1-6; D ambiguous. Germline CDR1 is MNHNS and CDR2 is SASEGT. The germline V and J ends were trimmed by 7 bases and 9 bases, with 10 bases remaining between them. The CDR3 is 12 amino acids. CDR3 nucleotide sequence: TGTGCCAGCACCGAGCCCGGTTCACCCCTCCACTTT. Protein: CASTEPGSPLHF.

The chain has TRBV29-1 and TRBJ2-6; the D is unclear. Trimming shortened V by 4 bases and J by 2 bases, and 9 bases separated the two germline ends. Germline assignment: CDR1 SQVTM and CDR2 ANQGSEA. This CDR3 contains 14 residues. CDR3 nucleotide sequence: TGCAGCGTTGCATCAAAGCCTGGGGCCAACGTCCTGACTTTC. Translated, it gives CSVASKPGANVLTF.

Of note for this clone: At one of its ends the junction is not consistent with the germline gene, which may arise from a read error. The chain recombines TRBV7-7 with TRBJ2-2; the D gene is possibly TRBD2 (6 bases). This CDR3 is built from 16 residues. Germline V gene lookup returns CDR1 SSHAT and CDR2 FNYEAQ (reference sequence). CDR3 DNA sequence: TGTGCTAGCAGCCCTAGGGGATTCGGGGGCACCGGGGAGCTGTTTTTT. This encodes CASSPRGFGGTGELFF.

This chain links TRBV5-8 with TRBJ1-6; D is unresolved. In germline, CDR1 is SGHTS, CDR2 YDEGEE. Trimming took off 4 bases at V and 8 bases at J, with 10 bases between the two ends. CDR3 length: 13 amino acids. CDR3 sequence: CASSLARDSPLHF. CDR3 DNA: TGTGCCAGCAGCCTAGCACGGGATTCACCCCTCCACTTT.

The chain joins TRBV7-9 to TRBJ2-2; tentative D call: TRBD1 (6 bases). The germline V gene encodes CDR1 SEHNR and CDR2 FQNEAQ (reference sequence). The CDR3 runs to 15 residues. V was cut by 4 bases and J by 3 bases, with 12 bases left in between. CDR3: CASSSRTDYTGELFF. The CDR3 nucleotides are TGTGCCAGCAGCTCCCGGACAGACTACACCGGGGAGCTGTTTTTT.